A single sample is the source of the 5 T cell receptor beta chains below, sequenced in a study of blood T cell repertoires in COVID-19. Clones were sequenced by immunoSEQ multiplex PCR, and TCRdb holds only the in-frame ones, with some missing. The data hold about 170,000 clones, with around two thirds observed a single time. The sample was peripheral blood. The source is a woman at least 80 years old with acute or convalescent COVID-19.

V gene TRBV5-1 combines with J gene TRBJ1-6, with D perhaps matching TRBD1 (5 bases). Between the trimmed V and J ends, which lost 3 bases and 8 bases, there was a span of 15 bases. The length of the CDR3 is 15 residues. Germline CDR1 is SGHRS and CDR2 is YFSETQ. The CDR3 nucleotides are TGCGCCAGCAGCTCGACGTGGGGCTTGGATTCACCCCTCCACTTT. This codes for CASSSTWGLDSPLHF.

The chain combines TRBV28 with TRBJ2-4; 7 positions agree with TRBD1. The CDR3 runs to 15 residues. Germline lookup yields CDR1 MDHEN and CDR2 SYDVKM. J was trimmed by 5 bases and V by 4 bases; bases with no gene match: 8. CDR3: CASSWSNRGQNIQYF. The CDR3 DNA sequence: TGTGCCAGCAGTTGGAGTAACAGGGGTCAAAACATTCAGTACTTC. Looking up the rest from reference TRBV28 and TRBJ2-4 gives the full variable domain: DVKVTQSSRYLVKRTGEKVFLECVQDMDHENMFWYRQDPGLGLRLIYFSYDVKMKEKGDIPEGYSVSREKKERFSLILESASTNQTSMYLCASSWSNRGQNIQYFGAGTRLSVL.

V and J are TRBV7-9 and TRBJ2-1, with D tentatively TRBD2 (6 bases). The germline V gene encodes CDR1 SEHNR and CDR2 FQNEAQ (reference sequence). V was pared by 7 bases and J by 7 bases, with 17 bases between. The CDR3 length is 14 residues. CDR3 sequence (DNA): TGTGCCAGCAACGGAGGGACGTTAGGTAATGAGCAGTTCTTC. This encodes CASNGGTLGNEQFF.

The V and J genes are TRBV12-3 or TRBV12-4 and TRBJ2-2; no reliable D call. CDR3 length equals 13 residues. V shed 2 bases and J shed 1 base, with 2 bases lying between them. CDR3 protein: CASSLQNTGELFF. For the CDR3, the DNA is TGTGCCAGCAGTTTACAGAACACCGGGGAGCTGTTTTTT.

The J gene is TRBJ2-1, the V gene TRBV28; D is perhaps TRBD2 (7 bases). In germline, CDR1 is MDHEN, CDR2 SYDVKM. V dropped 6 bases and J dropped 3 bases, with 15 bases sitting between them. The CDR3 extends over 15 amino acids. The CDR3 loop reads CASSLRGAFYNEQFF. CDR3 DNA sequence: TGTGCCAGCAGCCTCCGGGGGGCCTTCTACAATGAGCAGTTCTTC.